This is a list of T cell receptor beta chains from one sample in a study of cytomegalovirus exposure and HLA in healthy donors. Using immunoSEQ multiplex PCR, the repertoire was profiled, and TCRdb retains in-frame clones only, with some absent. Counted here are 100,000 to 150,000 clones, about 10% occurring once; the ten biggest clones make up 4.6%. Sample: PBMCs. The receptor set was obtained from a woman aged 18-29 years in good health and CMV-seropositive. Both conserved end residues are trimmed from each CDR3. The order of the fields is V gene, J gene, CDR3 protein.

v_call: TRBV6-1; j_call: TRBJ2-5; cdr3_aa: ASSTGTGEETQY
v_call: TRBV9; j_call: TRBJ2-3; cdr3_aa: ASSDGTGLRDTQY
v_call: TRBV19; j_call: TRBJ2-7; cdr3_aa: ASSIAQANLYEQY
v_call: TRBV30; j_call: TRBJ2-3; cdr3_aa: AWRQGMGTQY
v_call: TRBV29-1; j_call: TRBJ2-3; cdr3_aa: SADAGVSADTQY
v_call: TRBV6-1; j_call: TRBJ1-6; cdr3_aa: ASSGQSSSYNSPLH
v_call: TRBV5-1; j_call: TRBJ2-1; cdr3_aa: ASSLVRGSFYNEQF
v_call: TRBV11-3; j_call: TRBJ2-7; cdr3_aa: ASSTRSSALTYEQY
v_call: TRBV7-9; j_call: TRBJ1-4; cdr3_aa: ASSLGTATNEKLF
v_call: TRBV2; j_call: .; cdr3_aa: ASTFSRYEQY
v_call: TRBV10-3; j_call: TRBJ1-2; cdr3_aa: AISEPGTGTNGYT
v_call: TRBV10-3; j_call: TRBJ2-7; cdr3_aa: AIGGQGYEQY
v_call: TRBV6-6; j_call: TRBJ2-1; cdr3_aa: ASSATSGDYNEQF
v_call: TRBV7-6; j_call: TRBJ2-6; cdr3_aa: ASSLGAGHPGANVLT
v_call: TRBV5-5; j_call: TRBJ2-2; cdr3_aa: ASSLDSYRGTGELF
v_call: TRBV10-3; j_call: TRBJ1-2; cdr3_aa: AIPRDRYGYT
v_call: TRBV29-1; j_call: TRBJ2-5; cdr3_aa: STIRGLAGGETQY
v_call: TRBV29-1; j_call: TRBJ1-2; cdr3_aa: SILFFGGYT
v_call: TRBV14; j_call: TRBJ1-1; cdr3_aa: ASSSPGGHTEAF
v_call: TRBV27; j_call: TRBJ2-7; cdr3_aa: ASSLSSQGSEQY
v_call: TRBV7-8; j_call: TRBJ1-1; cdr3_aa: ASSGGALKIEAF
v_call: TRBV25-1; j_call: TRBJ2-7; cdr3_aa: ASTSLQVHEQY
v_call: TRBV2; j_call: TRBJ1-3; cdr3_aa: ASSERGSGSGNTIY
v_call: TRBV7-9; j_call: TRBJ2-7; cdr3_aa: ASSPHRYEQY
v_call: TRBV10-3; j_call: TRBJ1-2; cdr3_aa: ATDAADKNYGYT
v_call: TRBV5-8; j_call: TRBJ1-2; cdr3_aa: ASSLAAGLNYGYT
v_call: TRBV7-2; j_call: TRBJ1-2; cdr3_aa: ASSPGLDRGYT
v_call: TRBV5-1; j_call: TRBJ1-2; cdr3_aa: ASSLEGGAGGYT
v_call: TRBV28; j_call: TRBJ1-2; cdr3_aa: ASSMGQGGGYT
v_call: TRBV18; j_call: TRBJ1-2; cdr3_aa: ASSPGTGGYGYT
v_call: TRBV20-1; j_call: TRBJ1-1; cdr3_aa: SDSSGTEAF
v_call: TRBV6-1; j_call: TRBJ1-2; cdr3_aa: ASSEGPGRGGYT
v_call: TRBV6-5; j_call: TRBJ1-2; cdr3_aa: ATRVGSTVGYT
v_call: TRBV6-5; j_call: TRBJ2-7; cdr3_aa: ASSYSATGAYEQY
v_call: TRBV6-4; j_call: TRBJ2-3; cdr3_aa: ASSPSSGGADTQY
v_call: TRBV7-9; j_call: TRBJ2-3; cdr3_aa: ASSLGGGVSDTQY
v_call: TRBV4-1; j_call: TRBJ1-3; cdr3_aa: ASSRDRLTGNTIY
v_call: TRBV9; j_call: TRBJ2-3; cdr3_aa: ASSVEVRGYGTDTQY
v_call: TRBV5-5; j_call: TRBJ1-1; cdr3_aa: ASSMGQTNTEAF
v_call: TRBV15; j_call: TRBJ2-5; cdr3_aa: ATSRSSPDRIGGTQY
v_call: TRBV5-6; j_call: TRBJ1-5; cdr3_aa: ASSLGQGADYSNQPQH
v_call: TRBV10-2; j_call: TRBJ2-2; cdr3_aa: ASRIQGAGELF
v_call: TRBV13; j_call: TRBJ2-7; cdr3_aa: ASSLGLVGDEQY
v_call: TRBV11-1; j_call: TRBJ2-1; cdr3_aa: ASSPDGGSYNEQF
v_call: TRBV5-5; j_call: TRBJ1-1; cdr3_aa: ASSSQTGSRTEAF
v_call: TRBV2; j_call: TRBJ1-2; cdr3_aa: ASGTATGARGYT
v_call: TRBV19; j_call: TRBJ1-5; cdr3_aa: ASSMGQWFNQPQH
v_call: TRBV11-3; j_call: TRBJ2-1; cdr3_aa: ASSGPRLSSYNEQF
v_call: TRBV5-8; j_call: TRBJ1-1; cdr3_aa: ASPRDSSGTEAF
v_call: TRBV4-1; j_call: TRBJ2-1; cdr3_aa: ASSPRDTTYNEQF
v_call: TRBV15; j_call: TRBJ2-3; cdr3_aa: ATSRDQGQGRDTQY
v_call: TRBV28; j_call: TRBJ1-5; cdr3_aa: ASSGTGDKPQH
v_call: TRBV18; j_call: TRBJ1-1; cdr3_aa: ASSGTVPVNTEAF
v_call: TRBV28; j_call: TRBJ1-1; cdr3_aa: ASGPDRGVTEAF
v_call: TRBV7-9; j_call: TRBJ1-1; cdr3_aa: ASRLTTANTEAF